What follows is one T cell receptor (beta chain) and its context. These data originate in a study of blood T cell repertoires in COVID-19. Study information: Both acute and convalescent COVID-19 samples were obtained from the United States, Italy and Spain. Sample material is recorded as cDNA or gDNA derived from T cells, B-cell-depleted T cells, or PBMCs.

Source study methods: Amplification of reference gene primers was used by the study to estimate nucleated cell counts. Sequencing was performed with immunoSEQ multiplex PCR; in TCRdb, only in-frame clones are kept and a portion is missing. Clone size and V and J calls were adopted from that table, with D and trimming inferred from the DNA. Of 55,000 to 65,000 clones in the sample, more than 85% were seen once. The source is a man in his 60s with acute or convalescent COVID-19. Sequencing was performed on peripheral blood.

This CDR3 reads CASSLPTGTGTEQYF. CDR3 nucleotide sequence: TGTGCCAGTAGTCTACCCACCGGGACAGGGACCGAGCAGTACTTC. The rearrangement joins TRBV19 to TRBJ2-7, with TRBD1 identical over 9 bases. With V trimmed by 5 bases and J by 6 bases, 11 bases remained unmatched. The length of the CDR3 is 15 residues. The germline CDR1 and CDR2 sequences are LNHDA and SQIVND (reference sequence).